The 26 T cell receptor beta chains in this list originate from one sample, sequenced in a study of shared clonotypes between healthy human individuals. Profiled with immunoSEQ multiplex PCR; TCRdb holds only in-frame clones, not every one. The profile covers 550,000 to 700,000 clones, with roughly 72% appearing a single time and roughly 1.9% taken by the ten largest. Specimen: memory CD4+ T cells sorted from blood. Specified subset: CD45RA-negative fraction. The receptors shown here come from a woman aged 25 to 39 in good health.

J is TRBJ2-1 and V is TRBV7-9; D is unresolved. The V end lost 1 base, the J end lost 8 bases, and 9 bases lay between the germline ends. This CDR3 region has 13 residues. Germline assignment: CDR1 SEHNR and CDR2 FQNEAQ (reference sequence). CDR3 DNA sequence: TGTGCCAGCAGCTTAGATAGTTACGATGAGCAGTTCTTC. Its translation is CASSLDSYDEQFF.

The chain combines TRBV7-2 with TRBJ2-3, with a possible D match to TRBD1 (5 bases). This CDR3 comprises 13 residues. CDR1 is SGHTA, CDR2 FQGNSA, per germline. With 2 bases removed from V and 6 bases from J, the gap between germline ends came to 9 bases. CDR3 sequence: CASSLTQGDTQYF. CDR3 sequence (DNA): TGTGCCAGCAGCTTAACTCAGGGCGATACGCAGTATTTT.

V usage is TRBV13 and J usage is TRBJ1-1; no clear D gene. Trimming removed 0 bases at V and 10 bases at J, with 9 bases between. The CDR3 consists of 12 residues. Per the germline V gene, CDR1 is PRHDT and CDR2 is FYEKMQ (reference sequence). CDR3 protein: CASSLGQPRAFF. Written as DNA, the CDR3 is TGTGCCAGCAGCTTAGGGCAGCCACGAGCTTTCTTT.

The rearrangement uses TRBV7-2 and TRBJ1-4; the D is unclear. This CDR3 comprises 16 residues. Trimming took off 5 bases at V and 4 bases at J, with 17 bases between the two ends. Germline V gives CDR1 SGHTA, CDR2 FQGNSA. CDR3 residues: CASSVPLDTGNEKLFF. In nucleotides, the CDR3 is TGTGCCAGCAGCGTACCCCTTGACACCGGTAATGAAAAACTGTTTTTT. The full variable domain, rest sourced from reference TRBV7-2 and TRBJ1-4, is GAGVSQSPSNKVTEKGKDVELRCDPISGHTALYWYRQSLGQGLEFLIYFQGNSAPDKSGLPSDRFSAERTGGSVSTLTIQRTQQEDSAVYLCASSVPLDTGNEKLFFGSGTQLSVL.

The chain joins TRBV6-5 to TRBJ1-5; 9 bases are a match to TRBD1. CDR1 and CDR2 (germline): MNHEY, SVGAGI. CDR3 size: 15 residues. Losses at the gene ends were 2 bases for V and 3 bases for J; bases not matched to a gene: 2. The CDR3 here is CASSYDRGYNQPQHF. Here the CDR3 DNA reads TGTGCCAGCAGTTACGACAGGGGGTACAATCAGCCCCAGCATTTT.

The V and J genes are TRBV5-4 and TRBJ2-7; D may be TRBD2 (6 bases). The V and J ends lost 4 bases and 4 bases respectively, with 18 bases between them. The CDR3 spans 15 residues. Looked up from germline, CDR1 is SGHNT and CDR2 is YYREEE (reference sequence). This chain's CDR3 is CASSPDGSGEYEQYF. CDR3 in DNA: TGTGCCAGCAGCCCCGACGGGAGCGGCGAATACGAGCAGTACTTC.

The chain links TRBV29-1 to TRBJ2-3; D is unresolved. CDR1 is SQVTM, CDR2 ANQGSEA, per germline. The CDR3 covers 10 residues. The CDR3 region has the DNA TGCGTTGCTGGAATTGATACGCAGTATTTT. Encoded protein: CVAGIDTQYF.

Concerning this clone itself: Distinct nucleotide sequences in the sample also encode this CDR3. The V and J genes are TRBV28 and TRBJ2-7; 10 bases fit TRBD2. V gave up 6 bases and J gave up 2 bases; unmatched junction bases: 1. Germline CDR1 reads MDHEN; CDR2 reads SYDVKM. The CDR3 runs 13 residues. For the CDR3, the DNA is TGTGCCAGCAGGCTAGCGGGGGCCTACGAGCAGTACTTC. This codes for CASRLAGAYEQYF.

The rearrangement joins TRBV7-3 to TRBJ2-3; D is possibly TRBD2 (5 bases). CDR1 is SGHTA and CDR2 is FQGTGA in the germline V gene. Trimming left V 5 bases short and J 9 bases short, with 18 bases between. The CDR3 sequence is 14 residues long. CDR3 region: CASSPNGRSGTQYF. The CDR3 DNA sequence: TGTGCCAGCAGCCCAAACGGTAGGAGCGGCACGCAGTATTTT. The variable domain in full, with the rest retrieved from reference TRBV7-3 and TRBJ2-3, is GAGVSQTPSNKVTEKGKYVELRCDPISGHTALYWYRQSLGQGPEFLIYFQGTGAADDSGLPNDRFFAVRPEGSVSTLKIQRTERGDSAVYLCASSPNGRSGTQYFGPGTRLTVL.

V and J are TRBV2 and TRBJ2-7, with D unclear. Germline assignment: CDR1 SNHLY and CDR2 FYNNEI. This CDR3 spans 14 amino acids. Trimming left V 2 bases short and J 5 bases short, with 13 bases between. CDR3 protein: CASSENTGGHEQYF. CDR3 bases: TGTGCCAGCAGTGAAAACACCGGTGGCCACGAGCAGTACTTC.

CDR3 region: CASSQGVSGRTDTQYF. For the CDR3, the DNA is TGTGCCAGCAGCCAGGGGGTTAGCGGGAGAACAGATACGCAGTATTTT. This sequence joins TRBV7-6 and TRBJ2-3, with TRBD2 matching over 9 bases. J lost 3 bases, V lost 5 bases, and 9 bases had no gene match. CDR1 and CDR2 from the germline V gene are SGHVS and FNYEAQ. This CDR3 contains 16 residues.

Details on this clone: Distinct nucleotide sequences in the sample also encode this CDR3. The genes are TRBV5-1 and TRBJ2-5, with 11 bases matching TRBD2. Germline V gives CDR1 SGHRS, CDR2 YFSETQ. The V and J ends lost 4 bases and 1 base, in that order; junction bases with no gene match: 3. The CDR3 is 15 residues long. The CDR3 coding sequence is TGCGCCAGCAGCCTGGGGACTAGCGGCCAAGAGACCCAGTACTTC. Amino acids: CASSLGTSGQETQYF.

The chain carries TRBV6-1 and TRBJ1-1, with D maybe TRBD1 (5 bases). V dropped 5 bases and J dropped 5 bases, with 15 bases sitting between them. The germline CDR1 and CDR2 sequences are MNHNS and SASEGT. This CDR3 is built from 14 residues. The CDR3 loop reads CASSPTTGGTEAFF. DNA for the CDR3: TGTGCCAGCAGTCCTACCACCGGGGGGACTGAAGCTTTCTTT.

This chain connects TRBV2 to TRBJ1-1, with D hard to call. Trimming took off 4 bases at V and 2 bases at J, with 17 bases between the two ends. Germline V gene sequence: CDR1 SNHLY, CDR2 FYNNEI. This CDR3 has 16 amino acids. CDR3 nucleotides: TGTGCCAGCAGTGCACAGCTGCTTGCGACAAACACTGAAGCTTTCTTT. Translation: CASSAQLLATNTEAFF. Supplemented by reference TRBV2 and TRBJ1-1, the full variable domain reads EPEVTQTPSHQVTQMGQEVILRCVPISNHLYFYWYRQILGQKVEFLVSFYNNEISEKSEIFDDQFSVERPDGSNFTLKIRSTKLEDSAMYFCASSAQLLATNTEAFFGQGTRLTVV.

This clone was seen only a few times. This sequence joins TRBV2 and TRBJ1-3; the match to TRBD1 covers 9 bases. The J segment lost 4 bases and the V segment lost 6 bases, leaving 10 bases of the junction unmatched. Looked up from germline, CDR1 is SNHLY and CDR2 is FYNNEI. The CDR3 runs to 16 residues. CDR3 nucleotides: TGTGCCAGCAGAGACCCCGGGACAGGGATGGGAAACACCATATATTTT. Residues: CASRDPGTGMGNTIYF.

CDR3 in DNA: TGTGCCAGCAGCTCCAGCTCGGGGGGGGCGGAGACCCAGTACTTC. This encodes CASSSSSGGAETQYF. The V gene is TRBV7-9, the J gene TRBJ2-5, with TRBD2 matching over 8 bases. The ends lost 4 bases at V and 5 bases at J; junction bases unmatched: 9. CDR3 length: 15 amino acids. Germline V gene data show CDR1 as SEHNR and CDR2 as FQNEAQ (reference sequence).

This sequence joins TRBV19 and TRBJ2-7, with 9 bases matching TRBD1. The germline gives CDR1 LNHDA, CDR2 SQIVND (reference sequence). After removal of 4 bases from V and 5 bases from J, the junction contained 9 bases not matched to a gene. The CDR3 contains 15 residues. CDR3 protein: CASSTPGTGSHEQYF. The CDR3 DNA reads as TGTGCCAGTAGTACACCCGGGACAGGGAGTCACGAGCAGTACTTC. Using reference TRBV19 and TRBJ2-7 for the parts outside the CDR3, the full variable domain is DGGITQSPKYLFRKEGQNVTLSCEQNLNHDAMYWYRQDPGQGLRLIYYSQIVNDFQKGDIAEGYSVSREKKESFPLTVTSAQKNPTAFYLCASSTPGTGSHEQYFGPGTRLTVT.

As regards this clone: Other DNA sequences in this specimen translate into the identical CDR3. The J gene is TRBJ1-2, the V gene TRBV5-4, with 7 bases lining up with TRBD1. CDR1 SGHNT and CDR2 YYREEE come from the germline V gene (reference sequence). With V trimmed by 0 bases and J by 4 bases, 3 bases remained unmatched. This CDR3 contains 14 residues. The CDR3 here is CASSLDRGSYGYTF. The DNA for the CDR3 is TGTGCCAGCAGCTTGGACAGGGGATCCTATGGCTACACCTTC.

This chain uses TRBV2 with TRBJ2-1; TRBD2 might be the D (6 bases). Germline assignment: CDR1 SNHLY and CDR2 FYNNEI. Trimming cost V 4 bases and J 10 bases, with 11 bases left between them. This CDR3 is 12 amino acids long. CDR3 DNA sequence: TGTGCCAGCAGTGTGGAGGGTCGAGAGCAGTTCTTC. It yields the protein CASSVEGREQFF.

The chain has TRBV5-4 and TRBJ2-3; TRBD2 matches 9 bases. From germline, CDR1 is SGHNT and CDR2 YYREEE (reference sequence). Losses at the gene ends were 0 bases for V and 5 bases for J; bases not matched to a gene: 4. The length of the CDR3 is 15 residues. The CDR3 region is CASSLGAGGVDTQYF. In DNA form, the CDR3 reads TGTGCCAGCAGCTTGGGCGCGGGAGGGGTAGATACGCAGTATTTT.

CDR3 loop: CSVEDPREGRGTEAFF. As DNA, the CDR3 is TGCAGCGTTGAAGATCCCCGGGAGGGGAGAGGCACTGAAGCTTTCTTT. V usage is TRBV29-1 and J usage is TRBJ1-1; tentatively, D is TRBD1 (5 bases). The V gene lost 0 bases and the J gene lost 4 bases, with 18 bases spanning the gap. Germline CDR1 SQVTM, CDR2 ANQGSEA. There are 16 residues in the CDR3.

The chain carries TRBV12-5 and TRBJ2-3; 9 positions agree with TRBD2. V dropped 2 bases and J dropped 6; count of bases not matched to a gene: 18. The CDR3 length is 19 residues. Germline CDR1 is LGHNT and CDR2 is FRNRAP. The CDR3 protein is CASGLPTAGGRGGWDTQYF. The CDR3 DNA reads TGTGCTAGTGGTTTGCCTACAGCGGGAGGTCGGGGAGGTTGGGATACGCAGTATTTT. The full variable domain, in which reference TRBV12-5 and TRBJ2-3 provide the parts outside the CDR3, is DARVTQTPRHKVTEMGQEVTMRCQPILGHNTVFWYRQTMMQGLELLAYFRNRAPLDDSGMPKDRFSAEMPDATLATLKIQPSEPRDSAVYFCASGLPTAGGRGGWDTQYFGPGTRLTVL.

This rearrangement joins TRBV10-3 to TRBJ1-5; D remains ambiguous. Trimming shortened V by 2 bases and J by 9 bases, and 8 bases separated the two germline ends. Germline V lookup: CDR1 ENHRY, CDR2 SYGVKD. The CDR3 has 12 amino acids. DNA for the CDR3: TGTGCCATCAGTGAGAACGGATGGCCCCAGCATTTT. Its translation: CAISENGWPQHF.

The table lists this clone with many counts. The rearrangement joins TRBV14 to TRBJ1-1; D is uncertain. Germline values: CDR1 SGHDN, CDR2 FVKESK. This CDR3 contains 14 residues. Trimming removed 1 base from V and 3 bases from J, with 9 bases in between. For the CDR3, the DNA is TGTGCCAGCAGCCAAGTTTGGGGATACACTGAAGCTTTCTTT. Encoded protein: CASSQVWGYTEAFF. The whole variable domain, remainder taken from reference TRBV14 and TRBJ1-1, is EAGVTQFPSHSVIEKGQTVTLRCDPISGHDNLYWYRRVMGKEIKFLLHFVKESKQDESGMPNNRFLAERTGGTYSTLKVQPAELEDSGVYFCASSQVWGYTEAFFGQGTRLTVV.

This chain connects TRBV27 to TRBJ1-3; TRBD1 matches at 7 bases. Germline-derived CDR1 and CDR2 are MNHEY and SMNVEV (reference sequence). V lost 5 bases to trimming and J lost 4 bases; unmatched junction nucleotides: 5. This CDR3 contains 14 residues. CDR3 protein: CASSVRGKGNTIYF. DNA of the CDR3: TGTGCCAGCAGTGTCAGGGGGAAAGGAAACACCATATATTTT.

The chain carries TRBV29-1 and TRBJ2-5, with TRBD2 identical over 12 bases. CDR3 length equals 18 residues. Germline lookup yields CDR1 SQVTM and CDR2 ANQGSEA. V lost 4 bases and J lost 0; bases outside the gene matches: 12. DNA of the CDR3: TGCAGCGTTGCGAGTAGGCGACTAGCGGGAGTGAACCAAGAGACCCAGTACTTC. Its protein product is CSVASRRLAGVNQETQYF.